These T cell receptor beta chains were read from a single sample in a study of CD8+CD57+ T cells in acquired aplastic anemia. MiXCR was run by TCRdb on the reads, yielding one entry per CDR3 protein. The sample contains about 290,000 distinct CDR3 sequences, 45% to 65% of which appear only once. The sequencing sample was made of sorted CD4+, CD8+, or CD8+CD57+ T cells (not recorded which) from PBMCs. These receptors came from a human donor with aplastic anemia. CDR3s include the opening cysteine and the closing phenylalanine or tryptophan. Expanded clones are given a class, and other clones once, few, many or no size at all.

J gene	clone size	V gene	CDR3 protein
TRBJ2-1	many	TRBV6-1	CASSPGLAGGTEQFF
TRBJ2-7	.	TRBV29-1	CSASGSYEQYF
TRBJ2-3	.	TRBV10-3	CAIRAGGVTDTQYF
TRBJ2-1	once	TRBV2	CASIYSGASYNEQFF
TRBJ2-3	.	TRBV2	CASSLSGRFTDTQYF
TRBJ1-4	many	TRBV27	CASRSGGATNEKLFF
TRBJ1-2	.	TRBV2	CASLREGARNYGYTF
TRBJ2-7	.	TRBV7-6	CASSPGPDSSYEQYF
TRBJ1-2	.	TRBV5-1	CASSLAVGYGSGYTF
TRBJ1-2	.	TRBV10-3	CAISYEGVRGYTF
TRBJ2-2	.	TRBV19	CASSINAGPGELFF
TRBJ2-1	.	TRBV7-2	CASSFGTSDRGKQFF
TRBJ1-1	.	TRBV7-6	CASSLRGIVGAFF
TRBJ1-4	many	TRBV10-3	CATRDRGKLLEKLFF
TRBJ1-6	.	TRBV5-1	CASSFGSNSPLHF
TRBJ2-1	.	TRBV5-1	CASSLPGGTSNEQFF
TRBJ2-7	.	TRBV7-9	CASTPGPLMPYEQYF
TRBJ1-1	.	TRBV9	CASSGQGARTEAFF
TRBJ1-1	once	TRBV10-3	CAISEFIGAVDTEAFF
TRBJ1-5	.	TRBV6-5	CASRRRGSNQPQHF
TRBJ1-1	.	TRBV12-3/TRBV12-4	CASSFLLGNTEAFF
TRBJ2-1	many	TRBV24-1	CATSPRGGANEQFF
TRBJ2-7	.	TRBV20-1	CSANRGQGAYEQYF
TRBJ2-7	.	TRBV24-1	CATSLGLAPYEQYF